Shown below are 29 T cell receptor beta chains from a single sample sequenced in a study of control samples from healthy donors and cancer patients. Profiling relied on immunoSEQ multiplex PCR, and the TCRdb table lists in-frame clones only, not all of them. The repertoire consists of roughly 100,000 clones, with about 90% occurring once and the leading ten covering around 2.3%. Source material: blood. These receptors were obtained from a woman between 18 and 29 years old in good health.

This clone was seen only once. The rearrangement joins TRBV5-6 to TRBJ2-4; the D is unclear. The CDR3 covers 14 residues. CDR1 SGHDT and CDR2 YYEEEE come from the germline V gene. Trimming took off 4 bases at V and 5 bases at J, with 13 bases between the two ends. CDR3 nucleotides: TGTGCCAGCAGCCCACGGATACCAGAAAACATTCAGTACTTC. As protein: CASSPRIPENIQYF.

The J gene is TRBJ1-3, the V gene TRBV19; TRBD1 agrees at 9 bases. The germline gives CDR1 LNHDA, CDR2 SQIVND (reference sequence). V was pared by 3 bases and J by 7 bases, with 7 bases of the junction left unmatched. The length of the CDR3 is 15 residues. CDR3 coding DNA: TGTGCCAGTAGTATGACAGGGGGGTTAGAGAACACCATATATTTT. The encoded protein is CASSMTGGLENTIYF.

The gene calls are TRBV27 and TRBJ1-5; 12 bases map to TRBD1. Germline lookup yields CDR1 MNHEY and CDR2 SMNVEV (reference sequence). CDR3 length: 19 amino acids. The trim removed 3 bases at V and 0 bases at J, leaving 9 bases unmatched. Here the CDR3 DNA reads TGTGCCAGCAGTTTTTTGGCCGGGACAGGGGGCTATAGCAATCAGCCCCAGCATTTT. This translates into CASSFLAGTGGYSNQPQHF.

CDR3 coding DNA: TGTGCCAGCTCACAGAAGGGTCGGGACACTGAAGCTTTCTTT. This translates into CASSQKGRDTEAFF. V usage is TRBV18 and J usage is TRBJ1-1, with no clear D. The CDR3 is 14 residues long. Trimming removed 4 bases at V and 3 bases at J, with 12 bases between. Germline CDR1 and CDR2: KGHSH and LQKENI.

CDR3 loop: CASSPGTGGPLAQYF. The CDR3 DNA reads as TGTGCCAGCAGTCCGGGGACAGGGGGCCCCCTAGCCCAGTACTTC. This chain joins TRBV27 and TRBJ2-5, with 12 bases aligning to TRBD1. This CDR3 spans 15 amino acids. Trimming at V came to 5 bases and at J to 9 bases, leaving 10 bases not matched to a gene. Germline V gene sequence: CDR1 MNHEY, CDR2 SMNVEV (reference sequence).

This clone qualifies as medium-sized. This chain uses TRBV24-1 with TRBJ2-1; TRBD2 matches at 8 bases. CDR1 KGHDR and CDR2 SFDVKD come from the germline V gene. This CDR3 is 15 amino acids long. With V trimmed by 7 bases and J by 3 bases, 7 bases remained unmatched. This chain's CDR3 is CATRQGAGVYNEQFF. The CDR3 coding sequence is TGTGCCACCAGACAGGGAGCGGGAGTCTACAATGAGCAGTTCTTC.

The V and J genes are TRBV6-1 and TRBJ1-5; D is unresolved. The V end lost 2 bases, the J end lost 6 bases, and 8 bases lay between the germline ends. The V gene's germline CDR1 is MNHNS and CDR2 SASEGT. The CDR3 covers 13 residues. CDR3 nucleotide sequence: TGTGCCAGCAGTGAAACACCTGTTCAGCCCCAGCATTTT. Residues: CASSETPVQPQHF.

The chain has TRBV6-5 and TRBJ1-1; 10 nucleotides agree with TRBD1. After removal of 7 bases from V and 7 bases from J, the junction contained 9 bases not matched to a gene. The CDR3 length is 14 residues. CDR1 is MNHEY, CDR2 SVGAGI, per germline. This CDR3 is CASTGTGETYEAFF. DNA of the CDR3: TGTGCCAGCACCGGGACAGGGGAAACGTATGAAGCTTTCTTT.

The rearrangement joins TRBV11-3 to TRBJ1-4, with 10 bases identical to TRBD1. V trimming: 5 bases; J trimming: 10 bases; junction bases outside the gene matches: 7. CDR1 and CDR2 (germline): SGHNT, YENEEA. CDR3 length: 14 residues. DNA for the CDR3: TGTGCCAGCAGCGCCGACAGGGGGCGAGGAAAACTGTTTTTT. This encodes CASSADRGRGKLFF.

J is TRBJ1-2 and V is TRBV3-1 (or the pseudogene TRBV3-2); D not resolved. The CDR3 is 13 residues long. Per germline, CDR1 LGHDT and CDR2 YNNKEL (reference sequence). With 4 bases removed from V and 3 bases from J, the gap between germline ends came to 9 bases. The chain's CDR3 is CASSRGLDYGYTF. The CDR3 DNA reads TGTGCCAGCAGCCGGGGTCTTGACTATGGCTACACCTTC.

The genes are TRBV4-1 and TRBJ1-2, with 11 bases aligning to TRBD1. The ends lost 3 bases at V and 4 bases at J; junction bases unmatched: 4. The CDR3 has 15 residues. CDR1 and CDR2 from the germline V gene are MGHRA and YSYEKL. The CDR3 here is CASSQRDRGIYGYTF. The DNA for the CDR3 is TGCGCCAGCAGCCAGAGGGACAGGGGGATCTATGGCTACACCTTC.

In the case of this clone: At one end the junction does not follow the germline gene, possibly because of a read error. The chain recombines TRBV7-9 with TRBJ2-7; D not certain. This CDR3 comprises 14 residues. Germline lookup yields CDR1 SEHNR and CDR2 FQNEAQ (reference sequence). The CDR3 bases are TGTGCCAGCAGCGTAGCTGGCAGCCTCTACGAGCAGTACTTC. This sequence encodes CASSVAGSLYEQYF.

J is TRBJ2-3 and V is TRBV5-5; weak D call: TRBD2 (5 bases). The CDR3 runs 17 residues. The germline V gene encodes CDR1 SGHKS and CDR2 YYEKEE (reference sequence). V was pared by 5 bases and J by 0 bases, with 19 bases between. CDR3 in DNA: TGTGCCAGCAGGATATATGCTAGCCGCACTAGCACAGATACGCAGTATTTT. It translates to CASRIYASRTSTDTQYF.

V and J are TRBV7-8 and TRBJ2-1, with unresolved D. The CDR3 has 13 amino acids. The V gene's germline CDR1 is SGHVS and CDR2 FQNEAQ. The V end was cut by 0 bases, the J end by 4 bases, with 4 bases between. The CDR3 DNA reads TGTGCCAGCAGCTTAGCTCTGTACAATGAGCAGTTCTTC. It is translated as CASSLALYNEQFF.

J is TRBJ1-6 and V is TRBV2, with D hard to call. V was clipped by 3 bases and J by 5 bases, with 8 bases between them. CDR3 length: 14 amino acids. Germline V gene data show CDR1 as SNHLY and CDR2 as FYNNEI. CDR3 in amino acids: CASSDVRNNSPLHF. In DNA, the CDR3 is TGTGCCAGCAGTGACGTGCGGAATAATTCACCCCTCCACTTT.

The rearrangement joins TRBV28 to TRBJ1-2, with TRBD1 matching over 7 bases. Germline loops: CDR1 MDHEN, CDR2 SYDVKM. CDR3 length equals 17 residues. The J segment lost 3 bases and the V segment lost 3 bases, leaving 13 bases of the junction unmatched. The chain's CDR3 is CASSLVAGGQIDYGYTF. CDR3 nucleotide sequence: TGTGCCAGCAGTTTGGTGGCAGGGGGGCAGATAGACTATGGCTACACCTTC.

This clone turned up a few times. The chain carries TRBV30 and TRBJ2-5; TRBD2 might be the D (5 bases). The germline gives CDR1 GTSNPN, CDR2 SVGIG (reference sequence). Trimming removed 4 bases at V and 0 bases at J, with 9 bases between. The CDR3 totals 13 residues. As DNA, the CDR3 is TGTGCCTGGAACAGAGGGCACCAAGAGACCCAGTACTTC. Amino acids: CAWNRGHQETQYF.

The chain employs TRBV4-1 and TRBJ2-3; no reliable D call. Germline CDR1 is MGHRA and CDR2 is YSYEKL. This CDR3 has 14 amino acids. Trimming took off 1 base at V and 6 bases at J, with 11 bases between the two ends. The CDR3 bases are TGCGCCAGCAGCCAAGGGCCAAGGGTGGATACGCAGTATTTT. Translating gives CASSQGPRVDTQYF.

Turning to this clone: Compared with germline, one end of the junction differs, possibly owing to a read error. The chain recombines TRBV7-7 with TRBJ2-1; 8 nucleotides match TRBD2. Germline CDR1 is SSHAT and CDR2 is FNYEAQ (reference sequence). CDR3 length equals 15 residues. The CDR3, as DNA: TGTGCTAGCAGCGTATCTAGCGGGCACTACAATGAGCAGTTCTTC. This translates into CASSVSSGHYNEQFF.

V usage is TRBV28 and J usage is TRBJ2-1; 14 nucleotides match TRBD2. The CDR3 covers 15 residues. Germline lookup yields CDR1 MDHEN and CDR2 SYDVKM. Trimming took 10 bases from V and 8 from J; bases not matched to a gene: 10. The CDR3 DNA is TGTGCCATCACGAGACTAGCGGGGGGGCTGGATGAGCAGTTCTTC. As protein: CAITRLAGGLDEQFF.

The chain combines TRBV24-1 with TRBJ2-3, with 8 bases lining up with TRBD1. CDR1 is KGHDR and CDR2 is SFDVKD in the germline V gene. The trim removed 4 bases at V and 4 bases at J, leaving 6 bases unmatched. The CDR3 runs 15 residues. CDR3 residues: CATSDRGQGSDTQYF. As DNA, the CDR3 is TGTGCCACCAGTGACCGCGGACAGGGATCAGATACGCAGTATTTT.

This chain connects TRBV28 to TRBJ2-1; TRBD1 matches 12 bases. V dropped 11 bases and J dropped 4; count of bases not matched to a gene: 6. The length of the CDR3 is 14 residues. Germline CDR1 and CDR2: MDHEN and SYDVKM. This chain's CDR3 is CAATGQGAYNEQFF. CDR3 DNA: TGTGCCGCGACGGGACAGGGGGCTTACAATGAGCAGTTCTTC.

This clone came up once. The chain combines TRBV5-4 with TRBJ1-3; no clear D. Germline V gives CDR1 SGHNT, CDR2 YYREEE (reference sequence). Between the trimmed V and J ends, which lost 0 bases and 0 bases, there was a span of 10 bases. This CDR3 is built from 16 residues. CDR3 loop: CASSLGGLSSGNTIYF. The CDR3 region has the DNA TGTGCCAGCAGCTTGGGAGGGTTGAGCTCTGGAAACACCATATATTTT.

The gene calls are TRBV24-1 and TRBJ1-5, with unresolved D. Germline loops: CDR1 KGHDR, CDR2 SFDVKD. The CDR3 extends over 16 amino acids. Trimming pared 1 base from V and 0 bases from J, leaving 9 bases between. The chain's CDR3 is CATSDFNADSNQPQHF. The CDR3 nucleotides read TGTGCCACCAGTGATTTTAATGCTGATAGCAATCAGCCCCAGCATTTT.

The rearrangement joins TRBV30 to TRBJ1-5; perhaps TRBD1 as D (5 bases). Trimming cost V 4 bases and J 5 bases, with 12 bases left between them. Germline V gives CDR1 GTSNPN, CDR2 SVGIG (reference sequence). The length of the CDR3 is 13 residues. Here the CDR3 reads CAWTLTGDQPQHF. As DNA, the CDR3 is TGTGCCTGGACCTTAACGGGGGATCAGCCCCAGCATTTT.

The chain recombines TRBV6-4 with TRBJ2-3, with 9 bases matching TRBD2. CDR1 is MRHNA and CDR2 is SNTAGT in the germline V gene. This CDR3 comprises 14 residues. V lost 2 bases to trimming and J lost 4 bases; unmatched junction nucleotides: 1. This CDR3 reads CASSDAGGPDTQYF. CDR3 sequence (DNA): TGTGCCAGCAGTGACGCGGGAGGGCCAGATACGCAGTATTTT.

This sequence joins TRBV12-5 and TRBJ1-2; D gene unclear. Germline lookup yields CDR1 LGHNT and CDR2 FRNRAP. This CDR3 spans 17 amino acids. V dropped 0 bases and J dropped 0 bases, with 14 bases sitting between them. CDR3 coding DNA: TGTGCTAGTGGTTTGGTACCCCGACGGGAAGCTAACTATGGCTACACCTTC. It translates to CASGLVPRREANYGYTF.

The CDR3 here is CASSITQGWTDTQYF. As DNA, the CDR3 is TGTGCCAGTAGTATCACACAGGGCTGGACAGATACGCAGTATTTT. The genes are TRBV19 and TRBJ2-3, with D possibly being TRBD1 (6 bases). The V gene lost 3 bases and the J gene lost 3 bases, with 13 bases spanning the gap. The CDR3 consists of 15 residues. Germline CDR1 is LNHDA and CDR2 is SQIVND (reference sequence).

CDR3: CATSDLRLAGKETQYF. The CDR3 DNA sequence: TGTGCCACCAGTGATTTGAGGCTAGCGGGAAAAGAGACCCAGTACTTC. The chain uses TRBV24-1 and TRBJ2-5, with TRBD2 matching 9 bases. CDR1 KGHDR and CDR2 SFDVKD come from the germline V gene. The J segment lost 3 bases and the V segment lost 0 bases, leaving 4 bases of the junction unmatched. This CDR3 spans 16 amino acids.